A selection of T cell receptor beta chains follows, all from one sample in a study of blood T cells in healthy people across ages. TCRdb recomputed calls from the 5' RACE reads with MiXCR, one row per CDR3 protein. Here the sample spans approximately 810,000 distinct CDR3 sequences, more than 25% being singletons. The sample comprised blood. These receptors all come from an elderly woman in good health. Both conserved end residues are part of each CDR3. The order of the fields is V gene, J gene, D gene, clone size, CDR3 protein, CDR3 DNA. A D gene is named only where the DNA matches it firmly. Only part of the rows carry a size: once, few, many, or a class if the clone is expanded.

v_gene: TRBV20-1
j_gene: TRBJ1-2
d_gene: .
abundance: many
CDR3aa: CSAQGRVNYGYTF
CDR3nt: TGCAGTGCGCAGGGCAGGGTGAACTATGGCTACACCTTC

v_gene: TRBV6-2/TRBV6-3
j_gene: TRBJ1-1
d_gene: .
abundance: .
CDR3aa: CASSSDPRGEHTEAFF
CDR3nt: TGTGCCAGCAGTAGCGACCCAAGGGGCGAACACACTGAAGCTTTCTTT

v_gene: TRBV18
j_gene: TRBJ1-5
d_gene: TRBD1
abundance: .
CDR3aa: CASSPGQYDPQHF
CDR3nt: TGTGCCAGCTCACCGGGACAGTATGATCCCCAGCATTTT

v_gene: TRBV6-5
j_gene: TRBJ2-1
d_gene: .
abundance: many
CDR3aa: CASSPRTVYNNEQFF
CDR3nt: TGTGCCAGCAGCCCGCGGACAGTCTACAACAATGAGCAGTTCTTC

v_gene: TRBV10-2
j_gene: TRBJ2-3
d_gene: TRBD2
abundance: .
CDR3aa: CASARSSGGLGEGDTRYF
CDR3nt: TGCGCCAGCGCACGTTCTAGCGGGGGCCTCGGAGAGGGAGATACGCGGTATTTT

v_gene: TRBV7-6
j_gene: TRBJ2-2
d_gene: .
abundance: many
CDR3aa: CASSLASGTGNTGELFF
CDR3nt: TGTGCCAGCAGCTTAGCTTCCGGGACGGGGAACACCGGGGAGCTGTTTTTT

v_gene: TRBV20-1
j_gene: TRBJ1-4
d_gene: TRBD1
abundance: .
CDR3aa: CSARRGPGRTGPNEKLFF
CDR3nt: TGCAGTGCTAGAAGGGGGCCCGGGCGAACAGGGCCTAATGAAAAACTGTTTTTT

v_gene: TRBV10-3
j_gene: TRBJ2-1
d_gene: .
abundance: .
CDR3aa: CAITGSRESQSNEQFF
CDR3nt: TGTGCCATCACCGGGTCTAGAGAAAGTCAAAGCAATGAGCAGTTCTTC

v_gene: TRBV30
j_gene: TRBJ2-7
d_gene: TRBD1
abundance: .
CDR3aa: CARREGQGTSYEQYF
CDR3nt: TGTGCCAGGAGGGAGGGACAGGGGACCTCCTACGAGCAGTACTTC

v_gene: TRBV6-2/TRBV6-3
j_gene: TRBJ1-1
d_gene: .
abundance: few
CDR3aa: CASSYSRWAEAFF
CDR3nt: TGTGCCAGCAGTTATTCCCGATGGGCTGAAGCTTTCTTT

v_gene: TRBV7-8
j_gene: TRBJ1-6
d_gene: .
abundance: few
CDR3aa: CASSLERGNSPLHF
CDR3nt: TGTGCCAGCAGCTTAGAAAGGGGCAATTCACCCCTCCACTTT

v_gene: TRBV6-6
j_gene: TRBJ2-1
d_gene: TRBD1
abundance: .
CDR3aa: CARGTVSYNEQFF
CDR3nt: TGTGCCAGAGGGACAGTATCCTACAATGAGCAGTTCTTC

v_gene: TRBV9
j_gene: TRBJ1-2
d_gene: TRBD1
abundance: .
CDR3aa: CASSVVEGTGLHDGYTF
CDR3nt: TGTGCCAGCAGCGTAGTCGAAGGGACAGGGCTTCACGATGGCTACACCTTC

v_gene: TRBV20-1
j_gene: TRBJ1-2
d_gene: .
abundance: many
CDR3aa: CSARDSYYGYTF
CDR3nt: TGCAGTGCTAGGGACAGCTACTATGGCTACACCTTC

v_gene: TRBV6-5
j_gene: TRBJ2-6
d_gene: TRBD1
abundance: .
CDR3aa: CASSYQGQGYSGANVLTF
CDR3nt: TGTGCCAGCAGTTACCAGGGACAGGGATACTCTGGGGCCAACGTCCTGACTTTC

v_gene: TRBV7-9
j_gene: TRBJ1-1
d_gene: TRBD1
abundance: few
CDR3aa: CASSSRQGATEAFF
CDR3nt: TGTGCCAGCAGCTCCCGACAGGGGGCCACTGAAGCTTTCTTT

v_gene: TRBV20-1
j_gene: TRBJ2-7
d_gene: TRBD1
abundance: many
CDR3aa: CSNRQGASYEQYF
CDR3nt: TGCAGTAACCGACAGGGGGCCTCCTACGAGCAGTACTTC

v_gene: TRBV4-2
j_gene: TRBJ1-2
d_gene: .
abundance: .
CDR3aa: CASSQDWVGYTF
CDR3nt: TGTGCCAGCAGCCAAGATTGGGTGGGCTACACCTTC

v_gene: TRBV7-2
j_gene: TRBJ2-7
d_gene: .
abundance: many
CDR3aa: CASSLELGEQYF
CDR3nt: TGTGCCAGCAGCTTAGAACTGGGGGAGCAGTACTTC

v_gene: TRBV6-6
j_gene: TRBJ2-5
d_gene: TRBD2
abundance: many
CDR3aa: CASRLAGSQETQYF
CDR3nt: TGTGCCAGCCGGCTAGCGGGGAGCCAAGAGACCCAGTACTTC

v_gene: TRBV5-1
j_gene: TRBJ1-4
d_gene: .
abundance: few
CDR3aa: CASSLNRLGDEKLFF
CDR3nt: TGCGCCAGCAGCTTGAATAGGCTGGGCGATGAAAAACTGTTTTTT

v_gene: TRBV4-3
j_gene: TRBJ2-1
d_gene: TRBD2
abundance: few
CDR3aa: CASSQDLGAGGLGEQFF
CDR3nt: TGCGCCAGCAGCCAAGATCTTGGAGCGGGGGGGTTGGGTGAGCAGTTCTTC

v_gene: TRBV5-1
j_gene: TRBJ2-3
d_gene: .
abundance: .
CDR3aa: CATGRGGADTQYF
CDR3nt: TGCGCCACCGGTCGGGGCGGGGCCGATACGCAGTATTTT

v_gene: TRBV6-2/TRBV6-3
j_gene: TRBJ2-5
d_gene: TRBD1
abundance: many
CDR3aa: CASSGPSGLGQARETQYF
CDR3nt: TGTGCCAGCAGTGGACCCTCGGGTCTGGGACAGGCGAGAGAGACCCAGTACTTC

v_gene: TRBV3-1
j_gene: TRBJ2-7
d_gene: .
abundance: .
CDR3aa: CANSQVTGEGGTSYEQYF
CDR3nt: TGTGCCAACAGCCAAGTAACAGGAGAGGGGGGGACCTCCTACGAGCAGTACTTC

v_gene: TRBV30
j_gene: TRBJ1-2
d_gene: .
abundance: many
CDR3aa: CAWSGPGYTF
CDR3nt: TGTGCCTGGAGCGGACCTGGCTACACCTTC

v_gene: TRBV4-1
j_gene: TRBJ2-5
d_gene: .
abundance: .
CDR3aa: CASSQDWGSSQETQYF
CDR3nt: TGCGCCAGCAGCCAAGACTGGGGGAGCTCCCAAGAGACCCAGTACTTC

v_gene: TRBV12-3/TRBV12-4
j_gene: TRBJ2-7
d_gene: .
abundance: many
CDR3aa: CASNRGTSYEQYF
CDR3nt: TGTGCCAGCAACAGAGGGACATCTTACGAGCAGTACTTC

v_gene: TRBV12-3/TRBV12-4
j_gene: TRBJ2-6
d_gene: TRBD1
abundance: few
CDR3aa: CASSLSSTGAGAGANVLTF
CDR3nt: TGTGCCAGCAGTCTAAGCTCCACAGGGGCCGGCGCCGGGGCCAACGTCCTGACTTTC